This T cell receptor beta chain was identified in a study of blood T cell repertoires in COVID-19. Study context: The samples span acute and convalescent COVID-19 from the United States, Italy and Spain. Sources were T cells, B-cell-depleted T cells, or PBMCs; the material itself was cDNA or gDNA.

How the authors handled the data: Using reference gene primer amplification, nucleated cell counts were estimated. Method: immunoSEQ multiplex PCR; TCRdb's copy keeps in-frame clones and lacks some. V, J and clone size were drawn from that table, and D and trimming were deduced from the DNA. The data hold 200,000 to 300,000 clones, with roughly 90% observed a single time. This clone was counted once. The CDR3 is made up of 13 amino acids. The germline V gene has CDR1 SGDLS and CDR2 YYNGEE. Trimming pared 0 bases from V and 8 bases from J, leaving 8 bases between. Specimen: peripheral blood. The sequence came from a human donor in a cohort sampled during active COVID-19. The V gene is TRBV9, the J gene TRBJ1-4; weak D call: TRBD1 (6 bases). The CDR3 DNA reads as TGTGCCAGCAGCGTAGGGACAGCCGAAAAACTGTTTTTT. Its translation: CASSVGTAEKLFF.